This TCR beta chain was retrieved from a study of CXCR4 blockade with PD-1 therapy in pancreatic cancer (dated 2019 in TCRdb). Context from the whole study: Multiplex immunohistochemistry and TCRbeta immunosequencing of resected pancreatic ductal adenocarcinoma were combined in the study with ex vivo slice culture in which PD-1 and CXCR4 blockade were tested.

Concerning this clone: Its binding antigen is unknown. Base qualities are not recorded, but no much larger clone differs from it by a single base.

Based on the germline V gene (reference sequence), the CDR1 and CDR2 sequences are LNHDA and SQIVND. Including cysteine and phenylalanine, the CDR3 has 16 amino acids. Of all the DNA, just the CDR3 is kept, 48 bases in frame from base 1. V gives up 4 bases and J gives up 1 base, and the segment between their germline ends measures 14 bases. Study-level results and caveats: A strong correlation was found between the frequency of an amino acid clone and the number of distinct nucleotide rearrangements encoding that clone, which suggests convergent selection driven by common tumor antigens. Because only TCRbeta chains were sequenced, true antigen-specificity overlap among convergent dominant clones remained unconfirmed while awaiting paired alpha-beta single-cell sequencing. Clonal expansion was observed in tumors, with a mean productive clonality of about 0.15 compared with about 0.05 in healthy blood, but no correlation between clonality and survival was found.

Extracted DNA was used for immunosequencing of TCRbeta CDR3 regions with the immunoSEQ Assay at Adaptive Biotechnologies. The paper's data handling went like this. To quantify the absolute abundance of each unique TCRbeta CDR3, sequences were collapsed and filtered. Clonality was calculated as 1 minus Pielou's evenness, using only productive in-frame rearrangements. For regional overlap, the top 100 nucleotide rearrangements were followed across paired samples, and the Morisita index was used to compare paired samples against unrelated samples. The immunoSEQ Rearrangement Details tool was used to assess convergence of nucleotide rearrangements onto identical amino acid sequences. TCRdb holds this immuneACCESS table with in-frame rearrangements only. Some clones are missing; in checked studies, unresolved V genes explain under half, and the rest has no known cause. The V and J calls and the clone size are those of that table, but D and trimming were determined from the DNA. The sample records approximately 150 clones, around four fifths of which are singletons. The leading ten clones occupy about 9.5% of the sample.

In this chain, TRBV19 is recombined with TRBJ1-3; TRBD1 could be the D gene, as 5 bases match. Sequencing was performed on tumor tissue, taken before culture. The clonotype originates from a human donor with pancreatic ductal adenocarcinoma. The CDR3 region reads CASSRVTGASGNTIYF. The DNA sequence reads TGTGCCAGTAGTAGGGTAACAGGAGCATCTGGAAACACCATATATTTT.